This T cell receptor (beta chain) was documented in a study of T-cell reconstitution after alpha-beta-depleted transplantation in children. Overall study results and limits: Recipient T cells and thymic progenitors that survived were the source of the high TCRbeta diversity seen at day 60 in some patients. T-cell numbers and diversity, one year after transplant, stemmed largely from T cells that were newly produced.

This clonotype turned up a few times. The antigen is unknown. The junction had 8 bases not matched to a gene; V was cut back by 5 bases and J by 2 bases. The CDR3 contains 16 residues. For TCRbeta, the library was prepared with unique molecular identifiers. TCRdb re-derived calls from the PCR reads in MiXCR, one entry per CDR3 protein. The sample lists about 980,000 distinct CDR3 sequences, 25% to 30% occurring once. The sequencing used PBMCs, mostly from graft donor cells, collected 360 days after TCRalphabeta/CD19-depleted stem cell transplant. The V and J genes are TRBV12-3 or TRBV12-4 and TRBJ2-1; TRBD2 matches at 8 bases. The receptor's source is a boy under two years old who had a stem cell transplant for SCID, so the T cells may come from the graft donor. CDR3 bases: TGTGCCAGCAGTCCCTCGCTAGCGGGCACCTACAATGAGCAGTTCTTC. Translated, it gives CASSPSLAGTYNEQFF.